The sequence of this T cell receptor (beta chain) was determined in a study of T cells after yellow fever vaccination. Notes on the study in general: Overall, a small share of clonotypes was seen in both CD4 and CD8 compartments. Booster sampling recovered most clones from primary vaccination (approximately 97% CD4, 88% CD8).

This clonotype appeared many times. From the 5' RACE reads, TCRdb called clonotypes with MiXCR, one entry per CDR3 protein. Of tens of thousands of distinct CDR3 sequences in the sample, 4% to 6% are singletons; the top ten hold over 15%. This CDR3 has 13 residues. The trim removed 5 bases at V and 5 bases at J, leaving 4 bases unmatched. J is TRBJ2-5 and V is TRBV12-3 or TRBV12-4, with 8 bases matching TRBD1. Sample: PBMCs, either bulk or a sorted T-cell subset (CD4+, CD8+, memory, or dextramer-sorted; not recorded which), taken 45 days after the first yellow fever vaccination. The TCR sequence derives from a man younger than 35 who received the YFV17D yellow fever vaccine. The CDR3 sequence is CASSPGQVETQYF. CDR3 bases: TGTGCCAGCAGTCCGGGACAGGTTGAGACCCAGTACTTC.